This T cell receptor beta chain was identified during a study of long-term antiretroviral therapy in people with HIV. Whole-study results and caveats: HIV repertoires showed narrower CDR3 length ranges than controls. Every time point showed a repertoire led by clones expanded before ART.

For this clone: The antigen remains undetermined.

Looked up from germline, CDR1 is LNHDA and CDR2 is SQIVND (reference sequence). The CDR3 totals 16 residues. Deletions cut 0 bases from V and 4 bases from J, with 15 bases between. HIV-positive participants all received treatment in the United States. The assay, immunoSEQ v3.0, was run at survey level. TCRdb's table, derived via immunoSEQ multiplex PCR, lists solely in-frame clones and lacks some. The repertoire includes about 30,000 clones, about 93% of them detected once, and about 6.4% sits in the top ten. The starting material was unsorted PBMCs, obtained less than 6.8 years after starting antiretroviral therapy. The receptor was isolated from a woman between 40 and 55 years old with HIV. The rearrangement joins TRBV19 to TRBJ1-2; D unresolved. CDR3 in amino acids: CASSIDHGRNTYGYTF. CDR3 nucleotide sequence: TGTGCCAGTAGTATAGATCATGGGAGGAACACCTATGGCTACACCTTC.